Below, one T cell receptor (beta chain) is given with its context. Germline assignment: CDR1 MNHEY and CDR2 SMNVEV (reference sequence). The CDR3 has 16 residues. V lost 3 bases, J lost 5 bases, and 9 bases stayed unmatched. The source of the sample is a study of blood T cell repertoires in COVID-19. Turning to the study itself: Sources were T cells, B-cell-depleted T cells, or PBMCs; the material itself was cDNA or gDNA.

The data were produced by immunoSEQ multiplex PCR, yet TCRdb's version contains in-frame clones alone and is incomplete. The data hold over 200,000 clones, with around nine tenths observed a single time. The sequence came from a man aged 35-49 years with acute or convalescent COVID-19. The sample taken for sequencing was peripheral blood. The V call is TRBV27, the J call TRBJ2-7, with 11 bases fitting TRBD1. The CDR3 loop reads CASSLKGQGGYHEQYF. CDR3 DNA: TGTGCCAGCAGTTTGAAGGGACAGGGGGGTTACCACGAGCAGTACTTC.